The 2 T cell receptor beta chains given below trace back to one sample, sequenced in a study of beta chain features in type 1 diabetes. Findings of the study overall: Type 1 diabetes patients had moderately but significantly shorter TCRB CDR3s in all four CD4+ subsets.

Expressed TCRB transcripts got sequenced, as all isolated RNA was reverse transcribed. Libraries were prepared by immunoSEQ multiplex PCR; TCRdb keeps only in-frame clonotypes and omits some of them. Of 600,000 to 700,000 clones listed, 12% are singletons. The antigens for these receptors are not known. The sequenced sample consisted of naive CD4+ T cells from blood. These receptors were obtained from a man aged 30 to 45 with type 1 diabetes.

This chain uses TRBV7-6 with TRBJ1-1; D is perhaps TRBD1 (5 bases). The CDR3 is made up of 14 amino acids. Germline V gene data show CDR1 as SGHVS and CDR2 as FNYEAQ. V lost 5 bases to trimming and J lost 2 bases, with 12 bases between them. CDR3 nucleotides: TGTGCCAGCAGCCGGACAAGTGGAAACACTGAAGCTTTCTTT. It translates to CASSRTSGNTEAFF. Full variable domain (remainder filled in from reference TRBV7-6 and TRBJ1-1): GAGVSQSPRYKVTKRGQDVALRCDPISGHVSLYWYRQALGQGPEFLTYFNYEAQQDKSGLPNDRFSAERPEGSISTLTIQRTEQRDSAMYRCASSRTSGNTEAFFGQGTRLTVV.

The chain combines TRBV6-1 with TRBJ2-5; TRBD1 matches 7 bases. The ends lost 11 bases at V and 3 bases at J; junction bases unmatched: 6. This CDR3 is 12 amino acids long. Germline V gene data show CDR1 as MNHNS and CDR2 as SASEGT. CDR3 residues: CAGSGTEETQYF. CDR3 in DNA: TGTGCCGGCTCCGGGACAGAAGAGACCCAGTACTTC.